Sequencing of this T cell receptor beta chain was carried out in a study of cytomegalovirus exposure and HLA in healthy donors. Notes on the study in general: A later analysis linked a missense DCLRE1C variant to TCR beta V- and J-gene trimming. Overall, approximately 150 TCR beta chains were annotated as cytomegalovirus-associated. A later analysis found most CMV-associated TCR beta chains apparently HLA-restricted. A reported reduction in N-insertions relative to the roughly 710-donor mean was seen in an Asian-associated ancestry cluster in a later analysis.

The PCR had 60 Vbeta and 13 Jbeta primers. Here immunoSEQ multiplex PCR was the method, and the copy in TCRdb shows in-frame clones only, minus some. The sample lists 120,000 or so clones; approximately 72% were seen once. As to this clone: No antigen is known for it.

CDR1 is SEHNR, CDR2 FQNEAQ, per germline (reference sequence). Between the trimmed V and J ends, which lost 3 bases and 6 bases, there was a span of 14 bases. This CDR3 comprises 14 residues. Sequencing input: PBMCs. The sequence was collected from a man aged 18 to 29 in good health and CMV-seronegative. The gene calls are TRBV7-9 and TRBJ1-2; possibly TRBD1 for D (5 bases). The CDR3 region has the DNA TGTGCCAGCAGCTTCAACAGGCCCTTGGATGGCTACACCTTC. Protein: CASSFNRPLDGYTF.